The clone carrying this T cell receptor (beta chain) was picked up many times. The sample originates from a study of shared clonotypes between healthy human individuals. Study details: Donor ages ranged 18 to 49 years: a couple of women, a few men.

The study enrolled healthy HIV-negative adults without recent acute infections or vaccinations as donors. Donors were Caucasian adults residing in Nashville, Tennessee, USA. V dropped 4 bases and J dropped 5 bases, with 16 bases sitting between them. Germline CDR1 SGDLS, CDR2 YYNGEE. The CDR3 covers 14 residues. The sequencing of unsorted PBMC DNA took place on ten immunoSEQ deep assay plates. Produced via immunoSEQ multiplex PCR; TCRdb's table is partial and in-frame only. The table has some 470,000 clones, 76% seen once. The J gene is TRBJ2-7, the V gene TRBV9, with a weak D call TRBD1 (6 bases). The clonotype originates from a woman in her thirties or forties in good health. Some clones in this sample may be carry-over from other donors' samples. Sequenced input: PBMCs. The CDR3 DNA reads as TGTGCCAGCAGCCCCCTCACAGGGCCCGACGAGCAGTACTTC. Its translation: CASSPLTGPDEQYF.